This T cell receptor beta chain was sequenced for a study of metastatic and nonmetastatic thyroid tumors. Study at large: Both malignant and benign thyroid patients supplied peripheral blood and tumor or nodule tissue samples, across which the repertoires of these patients were then compared.

Overall study results and limits: In blood and tumor, TCR beta diversity was reportedly significantly higher in malignant thyroid tumors than in benign nodules.

Per the germline V gene, CDR1 is LGHNA and CDR2 is YNFKEQ. The length of the CDR3 is 16 residues. V gave up 5 bases and J gave up 2 bases; unmatched junction bases: 10. TCRdb used MiXCR to call clones anew from the PCR reads. The sample has roughly 20,000 clones, 25% to 30% seen once. No treatment of any kind had been given to any patient before thyroid surgery. Concerning this clone: Its target is unknown.

Source material: blood. This TCR was sampled from a female donor with papillary thyroid cancer or a benign thyroid nodule (not recorded which). Some clones in this sample may be carry-over from other donors' samples. V gene TRBV4-2 combines with J gene TRBJ2-3, with TRBD1 matching over 7 bases. DNA for the CDR3: TGTGCCAGCAGCACACGACAGGGAACACACACAGATACGCAGTATTTT. This encodes CASSTRQGTHTDTQYF.